Presented here are 3 T cell receptor beta chains from one specimen sequenced in a study of cytotoxic CD8 clonotypes in ibrutinib-treated CLL. Clones were read by immunoSEQ multiplex PCR, and TCRdb kept only the in-frame ones, dropping some. The data show fewer than 400,000 clones, with 67% seen just once and roughly 6.8% held by the top ten. The sample here was PBMCs, taken after 36 months of ibrutinib treatment. The receptor source for this set is a human donor with chronic lymphocytic leukemia.

This clone was picked up one time. The rearrangement uses TRBV19 and TRBJ1-2, with 8 bases that match TRBD1. The CDR3 has 15 residues. Trimming took 2 bases from V and 7 from J; bases not matched to a gene: 9. The germline V gene has CDR1 LNHDA and CDR2 SQIVND (reference sequence). DNA of the CDR3: TGTGCCAGTAGTATACTCGACAGGGGTGGGAGTGGCTACACCTTC. Encoded protein: CASSILDRGGSGYTF. Full variable domain (outside the CDR3, taken from reference TRBV19 and TRBJ1-2): DGGITQSPKYLFRKEGQNVTLSCEQNLNHDAMYWYRQDPGQGLRLIYYSQIVNDFQKGDIAEGYSVSREKKESFPLTVTSAQKNPTAFYLCASSILDRGGSGYTFGSGTRLTVV.

V usage is TRBV5-6 and J usage is TRBJ1-2; D gene ambiguous. CDR3 length: 13 residues. The V end lost 0 bases, the J end lost 2 bases, and 5 bases lay between the germline ends. From germline, CDR1 is SGHDT and CDR2 YYEEEE. CDR3 sequence (DNA): TGTGCCAGCAGCTTGGGCAACAACTATGGCTACACCTTC. It translates to CASSLGNNYGYTF. Based on the CDR3 plus reference TRBV5-6 and TRBJ1-2, the full variable domain is DAGVTQSPTHLIKTRGQQVTLRCSPKSGHDTVSWYQQALGQGPQFIFQYYEEEERQRGNFPDRFSGHQFPNYSSELNVNALLLGDSALYLCASSLGNNYGYTFGSGTRLTVV.

V usage is TRBV29-1 and J usage is TRBJ2-1; D unresolved. V gave up 2 bases and J gave up 4 bases, with 15 bases separating them. Germline CDR1 reads SQVTM; CDR2 reads ANQGSEA. CDR3 size: 15 residues. In DNA form, the CDR3 reads TGCAGCGTTGAATCTTGGATGGCTTATTACAATGAGCAGTTCTTC. Translated, it gives CSVESWMAYYNEQFF.